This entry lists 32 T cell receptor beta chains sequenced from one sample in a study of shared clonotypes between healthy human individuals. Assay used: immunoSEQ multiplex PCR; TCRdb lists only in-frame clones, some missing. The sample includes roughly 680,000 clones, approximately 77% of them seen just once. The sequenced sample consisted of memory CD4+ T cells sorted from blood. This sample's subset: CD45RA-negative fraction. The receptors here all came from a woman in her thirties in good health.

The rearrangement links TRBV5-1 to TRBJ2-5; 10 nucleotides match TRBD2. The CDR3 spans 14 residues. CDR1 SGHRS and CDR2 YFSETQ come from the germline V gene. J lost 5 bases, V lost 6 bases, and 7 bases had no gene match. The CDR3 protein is CASTTSGRVETQYF. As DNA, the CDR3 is TGCGCCAGCACTACCAGCGGGAGGGTGGAGACCCAGTACTTC. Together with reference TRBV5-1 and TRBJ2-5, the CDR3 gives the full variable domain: KAGVTQTPRYLIKTRGQQVTLSCSPISGHRSVSWYQQTPGQGLQFLFEYFSETQRNKGNFPGRFSGRQFSNSRSEMNVSTLELGDSALYLCASTTSGRVETQYFGPGTRLLVL.

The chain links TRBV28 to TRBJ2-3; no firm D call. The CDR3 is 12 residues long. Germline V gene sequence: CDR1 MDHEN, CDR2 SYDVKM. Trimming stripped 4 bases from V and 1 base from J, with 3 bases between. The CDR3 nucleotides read TGTGCCAGCAGTTGGGGCACAGATACGCAGTATTTT. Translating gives CASSWGTDTQYF.

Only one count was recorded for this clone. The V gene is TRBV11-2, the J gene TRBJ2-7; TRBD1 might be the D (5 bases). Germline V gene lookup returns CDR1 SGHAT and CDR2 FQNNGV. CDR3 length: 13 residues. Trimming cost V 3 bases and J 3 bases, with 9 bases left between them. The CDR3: CASSLTRVYEQYF. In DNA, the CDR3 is TGTGCCAGCAGCTTGACCAGGGTCTACGAGCAGTACTTC.

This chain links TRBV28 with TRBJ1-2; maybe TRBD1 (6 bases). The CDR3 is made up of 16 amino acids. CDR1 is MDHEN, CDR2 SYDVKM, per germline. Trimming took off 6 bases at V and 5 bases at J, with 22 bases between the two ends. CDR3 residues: CASSLKLRGAGYGYTF. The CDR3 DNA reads TGTGCCAGCAGCCTCAAATTGAGGGGGGCCGGATATGGCTACACCTTC.

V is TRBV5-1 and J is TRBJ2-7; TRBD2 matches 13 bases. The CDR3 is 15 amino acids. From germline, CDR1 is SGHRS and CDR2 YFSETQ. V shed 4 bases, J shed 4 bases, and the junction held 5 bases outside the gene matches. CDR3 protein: CASSTRTSGSYEQYF. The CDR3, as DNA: TGCGCCAGCAGCACCCGGACTAGCGGGAGTTACGAGCAGTACTTC.

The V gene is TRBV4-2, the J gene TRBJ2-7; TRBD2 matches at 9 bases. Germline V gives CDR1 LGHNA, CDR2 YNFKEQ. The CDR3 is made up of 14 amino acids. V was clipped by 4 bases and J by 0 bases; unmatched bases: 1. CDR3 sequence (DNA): TGTGCCAGCAGCCGTAGCGGGGGCTCCTACGAGCAGTACTTC. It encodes CASSRSGGSYEQYF.

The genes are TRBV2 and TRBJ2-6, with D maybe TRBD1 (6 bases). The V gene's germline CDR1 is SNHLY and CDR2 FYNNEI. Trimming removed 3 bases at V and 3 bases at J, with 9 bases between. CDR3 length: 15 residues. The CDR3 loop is CASSDTGSGANVLTF. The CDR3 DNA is TGTGCCAGCAGTGATACAGGGAGTGGGGCCAACGTCCTGACTTTC.

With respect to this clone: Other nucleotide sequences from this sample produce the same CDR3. Here the CDR3 reads CATSSSGNYEQYF. The CDR3 bases are TGTGCCACCAGCAGTAGCGGGAACTACGAGCAGTACTTC. V and J are TRBV15 and TRBJ2-7; 8 bases match TRBD2. This CDR3 is 13 amino acids long. V lost 3 bases, J lost 3 bases, and 1 base stayed unmatched. CDR1 and CDR2 (germline): LNHNV, YYDKDF (reference sequence).

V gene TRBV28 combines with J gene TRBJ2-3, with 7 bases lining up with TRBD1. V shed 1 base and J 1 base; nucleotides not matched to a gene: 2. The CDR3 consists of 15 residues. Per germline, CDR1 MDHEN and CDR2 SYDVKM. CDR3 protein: CASSLFGQGTDTQYF. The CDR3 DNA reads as TGTGCCAGCAGTTTATTTGGACAGGGCACAGATACGCAGTATTTT.

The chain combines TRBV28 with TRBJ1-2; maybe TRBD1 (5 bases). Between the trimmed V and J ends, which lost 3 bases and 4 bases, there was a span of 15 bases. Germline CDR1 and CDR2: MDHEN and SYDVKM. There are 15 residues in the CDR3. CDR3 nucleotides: TGTGCCAGCAGTTTTATGCGGGGCTCCAGCTATGGCTACACCTTC. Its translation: CASSFMRGSSYGYTF.

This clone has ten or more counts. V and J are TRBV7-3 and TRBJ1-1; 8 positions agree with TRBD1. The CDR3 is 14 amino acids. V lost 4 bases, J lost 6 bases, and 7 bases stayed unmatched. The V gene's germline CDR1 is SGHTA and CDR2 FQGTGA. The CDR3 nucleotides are TGTGCCAGCAGCTCAGGACAGGGTTTCGCTGAAGCTTTCTTT. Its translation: CASSSGQGFAEAFF.

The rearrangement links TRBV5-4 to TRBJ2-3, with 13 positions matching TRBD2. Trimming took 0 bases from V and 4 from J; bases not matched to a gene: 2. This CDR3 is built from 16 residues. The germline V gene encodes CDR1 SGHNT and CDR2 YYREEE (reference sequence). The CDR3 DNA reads TGTGCCAGCAGCTTGGGACTAGCGGGAGGATCAGATACGCAGTATTTT. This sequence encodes CASSLGLAGGSDTQYF.

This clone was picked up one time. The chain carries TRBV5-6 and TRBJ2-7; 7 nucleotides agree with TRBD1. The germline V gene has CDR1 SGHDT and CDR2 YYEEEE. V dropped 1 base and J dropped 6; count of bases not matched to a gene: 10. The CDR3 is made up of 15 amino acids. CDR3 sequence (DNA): TGTGCCAGCAGCTTGCGGAGACAGGGATCGGCCGAGCAGTACTTC. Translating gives CASSLRRQGSAEQYF.

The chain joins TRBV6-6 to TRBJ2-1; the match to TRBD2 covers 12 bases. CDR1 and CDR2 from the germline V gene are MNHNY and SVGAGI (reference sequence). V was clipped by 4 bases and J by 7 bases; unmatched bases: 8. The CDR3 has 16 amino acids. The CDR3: CASSSTSGRLLNEQFF. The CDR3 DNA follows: TGTGCCAGCAGTTCAACTAGCGGGAGGCTCCTGAATGAGCAGTTCTTC.

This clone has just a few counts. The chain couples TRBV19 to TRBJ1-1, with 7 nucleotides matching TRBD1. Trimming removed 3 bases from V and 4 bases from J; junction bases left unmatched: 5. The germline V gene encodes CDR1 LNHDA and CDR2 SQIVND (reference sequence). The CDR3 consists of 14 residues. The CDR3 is CASSIRGEGTEAFF. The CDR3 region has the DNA TGTGCCAGTAGTATCAGGGGGGAGGGCACTGAAGCTTTCTTT.

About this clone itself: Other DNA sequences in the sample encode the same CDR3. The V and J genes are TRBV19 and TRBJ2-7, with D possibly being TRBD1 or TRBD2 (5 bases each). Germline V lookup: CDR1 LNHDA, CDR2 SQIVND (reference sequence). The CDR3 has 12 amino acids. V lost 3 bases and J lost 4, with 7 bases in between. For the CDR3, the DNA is TGTGCCAGTAGTATGAGGGGTTACGAGCAGTACTTC. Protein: CASSMRGYEQYF.

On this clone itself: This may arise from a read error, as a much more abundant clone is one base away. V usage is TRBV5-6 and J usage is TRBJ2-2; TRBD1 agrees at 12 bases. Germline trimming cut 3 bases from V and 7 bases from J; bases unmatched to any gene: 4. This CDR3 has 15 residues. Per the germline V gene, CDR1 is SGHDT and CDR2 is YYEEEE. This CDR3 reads CASSSGTGGIGELFF. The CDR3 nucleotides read TGTGCCAGCAGCTCCGGGACAGGGGGCATCGGGGAGCTGTTTTTT.

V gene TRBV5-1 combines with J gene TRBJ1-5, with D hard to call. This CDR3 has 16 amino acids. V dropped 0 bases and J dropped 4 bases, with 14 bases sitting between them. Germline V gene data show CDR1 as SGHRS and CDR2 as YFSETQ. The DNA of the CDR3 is TGCGCCAGCAGCTTGGGGGGTCCGGAGGTGAATCAGCCCCAGCATTTT. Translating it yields CASSLGGPEVNQPQHF.

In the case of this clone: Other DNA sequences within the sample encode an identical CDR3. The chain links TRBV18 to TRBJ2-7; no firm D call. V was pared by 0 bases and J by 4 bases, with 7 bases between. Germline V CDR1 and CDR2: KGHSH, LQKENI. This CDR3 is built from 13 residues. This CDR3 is CASSPPAGYEQYF. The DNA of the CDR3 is TGTGCCAGCTCACCACCGGCAGGATACGAGCAGTACTTC.

The CDR3, as DNA: TGTGCCAGCAGCCGTAGGGAGGGGGGATACAATGAGCAGTTCTTC. Its translation is CASSRREGGYNEQFF. The chain carries TRBV9 and TRBJ2-1; D may be TRBD2 (7 bases). With 4 bases removed from V and 4 bases from J, the gap between germline ends came to 15 bases. This CDR3 region has 15 residues. Germline V lookup: CDR1 SGDLS, CDR2 YYNGEE.

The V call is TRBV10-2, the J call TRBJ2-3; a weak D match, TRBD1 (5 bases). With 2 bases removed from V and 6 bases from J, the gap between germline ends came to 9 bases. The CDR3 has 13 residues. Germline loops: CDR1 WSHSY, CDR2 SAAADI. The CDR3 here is CASSERGRDTQYF. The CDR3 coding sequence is TGCGCCAGCAGTGAGAGGGGCCGGGATACGCAGTATTTT.

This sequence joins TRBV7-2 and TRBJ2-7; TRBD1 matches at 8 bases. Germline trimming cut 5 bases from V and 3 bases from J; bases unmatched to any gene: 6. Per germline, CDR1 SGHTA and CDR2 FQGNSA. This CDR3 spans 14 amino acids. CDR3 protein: CASSLRDRYYEQYF. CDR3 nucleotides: TGTGCCAGCAGCCTAAGGGACAGGTACTACGAGCAGTACTTC.

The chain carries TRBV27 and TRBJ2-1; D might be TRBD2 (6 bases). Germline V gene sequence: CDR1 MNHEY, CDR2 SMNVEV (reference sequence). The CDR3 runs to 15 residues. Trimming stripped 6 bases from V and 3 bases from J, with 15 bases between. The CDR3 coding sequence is TGTGCCAGCAGATCACCGGGACTGAGCTACAATGAGCAGTTCTTC. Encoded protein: CASRSPGLSYNEQFF.

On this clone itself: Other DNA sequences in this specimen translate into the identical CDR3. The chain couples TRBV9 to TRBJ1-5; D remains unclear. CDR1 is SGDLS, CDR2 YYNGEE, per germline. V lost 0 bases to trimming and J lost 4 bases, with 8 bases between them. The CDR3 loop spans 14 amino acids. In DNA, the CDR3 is TGTGCCAGCAGCGTAGGGCCGGGGAATCAGCCCCAGCATTTT. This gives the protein CASSVGPGNQPQHF.

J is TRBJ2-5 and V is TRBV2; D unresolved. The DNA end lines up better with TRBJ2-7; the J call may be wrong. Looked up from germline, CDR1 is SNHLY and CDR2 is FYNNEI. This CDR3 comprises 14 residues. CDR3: CASSEVRTSYEQYF. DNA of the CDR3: TGTGCCAGCAGTGAAGTACGGACGAGTTACGAGCAGTACTTC.

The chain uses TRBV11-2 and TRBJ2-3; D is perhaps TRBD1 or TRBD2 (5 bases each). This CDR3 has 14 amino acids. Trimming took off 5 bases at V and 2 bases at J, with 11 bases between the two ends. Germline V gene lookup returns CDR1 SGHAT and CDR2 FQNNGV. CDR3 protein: CASSRGTITDTQYF. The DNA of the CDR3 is TGTGCCAGCAGCCGTGGGACCATCACAGATACGCAGTATTTT.

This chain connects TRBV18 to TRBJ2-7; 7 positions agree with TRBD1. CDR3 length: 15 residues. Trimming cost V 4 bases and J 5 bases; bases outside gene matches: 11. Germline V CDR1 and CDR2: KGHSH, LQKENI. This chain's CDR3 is CASSRGTVPGDEQYF. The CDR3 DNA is TGTGCCAGCTCACGGGGGACAGTCCCTGGGGACGAGCAGTACTTC.

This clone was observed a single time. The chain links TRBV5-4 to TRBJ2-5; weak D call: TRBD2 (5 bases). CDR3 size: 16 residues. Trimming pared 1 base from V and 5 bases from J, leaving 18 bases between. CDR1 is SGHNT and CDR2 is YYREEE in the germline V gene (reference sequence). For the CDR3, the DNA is TGTGCCAGCAGCTTGCGTGGCGGGCAGCGCTCGGAGACCCAGTACTTC. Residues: CASSLRGGQRSETQYF.

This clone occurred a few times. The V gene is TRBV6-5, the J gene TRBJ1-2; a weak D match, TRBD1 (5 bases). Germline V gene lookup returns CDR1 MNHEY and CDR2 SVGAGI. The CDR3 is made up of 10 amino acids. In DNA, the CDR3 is TGTGCTGAACGGCGGGACGGCTACACCTTC. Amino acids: CAERRDGYTF.

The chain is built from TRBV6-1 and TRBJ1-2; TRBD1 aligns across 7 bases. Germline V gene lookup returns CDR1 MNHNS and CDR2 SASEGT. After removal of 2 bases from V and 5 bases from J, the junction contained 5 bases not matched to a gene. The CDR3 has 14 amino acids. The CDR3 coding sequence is TGTGCCAGCAGTGAAACCGGGACAGCTTATGGCTACACCTTC. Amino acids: CASSETGTAYGYTF.

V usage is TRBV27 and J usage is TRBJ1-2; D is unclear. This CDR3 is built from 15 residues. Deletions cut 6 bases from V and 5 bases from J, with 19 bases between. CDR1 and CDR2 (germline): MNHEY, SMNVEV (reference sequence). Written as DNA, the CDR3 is TGTGCCAGCAGGCCATCCAGGAGGGCACTATATGGCTACACCTTC. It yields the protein CASRPSRRALYGYTF.

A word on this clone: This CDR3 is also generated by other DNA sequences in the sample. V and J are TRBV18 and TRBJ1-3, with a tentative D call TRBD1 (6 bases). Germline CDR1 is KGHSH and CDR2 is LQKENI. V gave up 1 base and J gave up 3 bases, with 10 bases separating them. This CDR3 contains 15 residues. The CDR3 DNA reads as TGTGCCAGCTCACCACAGGGGGAACGTGGAAACACCATATATTTT. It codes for CASSPQGERGNTIYF. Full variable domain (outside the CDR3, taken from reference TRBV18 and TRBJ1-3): NAGVMQNPRHLVRRRGQEARLRCSPMKGHSHVYWYRQLPEEGLKFMVYLQKENIIDESGMPKERFSAEFPKEGPSILRIQQVVRGDSAAYFCASSPQGERGNTIYFGEGSWLTVV.